This entry lists 7 T cell receptor beta chains sequenced from one sample in a study of shared clonotypes between healthy human individuals. Naive-designated CD8 cells lacked CD45RO, were positively enriched for CCR7, and omitted terminally differentiated effector memory CD45RA+ cells. Some clones are missing from TCRdb's copy, which holds only in-frame ones; the method was immunoSEQ multiplex PCR. This table holds about 2.1 million clones, just under 95% found once. The sample was naive CD8+ T cells from PBMCs. The receptors stem from a man between 18 and 29 years old in good health. Some clones in this sample may be carry-over from other donors' samples.

CDR3 in DNA: TGTGCCAGCAGCATTACGGGAGTAGCGAATGAGCAGTTCTTC. As protein: CASSITGVANEQFF. The genes are TRBV7-2 and TRBJ2-1; weak D call: TRBD2 (6 bases). Trimming took 5 bases from V and 7 from J, leaving 15 bases between them. The CDR3 has 14 amino acids. Germline CDR1 is SGHTA and CDR2 is FQGNSA.

For this clone: The same CDR3 also results from other DNA sequences found in this sample. For the CDR3, the DNA is TGTGCCAGCAGCGTAGGGCAGGGCGCTGGGTATGGCTACACCTTC. This gives the protein CASSVGQGAGYGYTF. V usage is TRBV9 and J usage is TRBJ1-2; TRBD1 is a possible D gene (5 bases). CDR3 length: 15 residues. The V end lost 0 bases, the J end lost 5 bases, and 14 bases lay between the germline ends. Germline V gene sequence: CDR1 SGDLS, CDR2 YYNGEE.

The J gene is TRBJ1-2, the V gene TRBV6-1; 7 bases line up with TRBD1. The CDR3 is 16 residues long. V lost 1 base and J lost 5; bases outside the gene matches: 10. Germline values: CDR1 MNHNS, CDR2 SASEGT. The CDR3 region is CASSEGGGQPAYGYTF. The CDR3 region has the DNA TGTGCCAGCAGTGAAGGGGGGGGACAGCCTGCATATGGCTACACCTTC.

The genes are TRBV9 and TRBJ1-1; a weak D match, TRBD1 (5 bases). The germline gives CDR1 SGDLS, CDR2 YYNGEE. V was clipped by 2 bases and J by 7 bases, with 12 bases between them. CDR3 size: 13 residues. The CDR3 loop is CASSVQGDGEAFF. The CDR3 bases are TGTGCCAGCAGCGTTCAAGGGGACGGTGAAGCTTTCTTT.

The J gene is TRBJ2-7, the V gene TRBV30, with D hard to call. Trimming pared 3 bases from V and 5 bases from J, leaving 17 bases between. From germline, CDR1 is GTSNPN and CDR2 SVGIG (reference sequence). The CDR3 contains 14 residues. CDR3 region: CAWRSRSPRDEQYF. The CDR3 DNA sequence: TGTGCCTGGAGGTCAAGGTCCCCGCGCGACGAGCAGTACTTC.

Note on this clone: A much more abundant neighbour one base away suggests this may be a read error. The sample holds other DNA sequences that translate to the same CDR3. The V and J genes are TRBV27 and TRBJ2-7; D is undetermined. In germline, CDR1 is MNHEY, CDR2 SMNVEV (reference sequence). Trimming left V 4 bases short and J 4 bases short, with 2 bases between. The CDR3 is made up of 10 amino acids. The CDR3 DNA follows: TGTGCCAGCAGTTCGTACGAGCAGTACTTC. It yields the protein CASSSYEQYF.

This sequence joins TRBV19 and TRBJ2-1; D gene unclear. The V end lost 0 bases, the J end lost 0 bases, and 12 bases lay between the germline ends. Germline CDR1 LNHDA, CDR2 SQIVND (reference sequence). The CDR3 has 17 amino acids. In DNA form, the CDR3 reads TGTGCCAGTAGTATAGATAGGCGGCAGAGCTCCTACAATGAGCAGTTCTTC. This translates into CASSIDRRQSSYNEQFF.